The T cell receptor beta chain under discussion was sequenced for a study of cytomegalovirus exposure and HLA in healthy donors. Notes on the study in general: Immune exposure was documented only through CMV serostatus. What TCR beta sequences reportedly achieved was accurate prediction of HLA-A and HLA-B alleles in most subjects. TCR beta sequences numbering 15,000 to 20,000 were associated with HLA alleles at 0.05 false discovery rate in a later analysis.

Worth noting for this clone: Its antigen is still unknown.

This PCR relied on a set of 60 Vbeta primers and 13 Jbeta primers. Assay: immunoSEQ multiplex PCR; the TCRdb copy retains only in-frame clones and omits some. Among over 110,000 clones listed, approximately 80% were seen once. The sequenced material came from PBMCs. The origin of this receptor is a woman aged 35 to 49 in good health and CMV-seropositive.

DNA of the CDR3: TGCAGCGTTGGAGTGACAGTTAGCACAGATACGCAGTATTTT. This translates into CSVGVTVSTDTQYF. The rearrangement joins TRBV29-1 to TRBJ2-3, with D possibly being TRBD1 (5 bases). This CDR3 spans 14 amino acids. Trimming took 4 bases from V and 0 from J, leaving 11 bases between them. CDR1 and CDR2 (germline): SQVTM, ANQGSEA.